Reported below is one T cell receptor (beta chain). What it binds is not known. Absent ophthalmopathy progression within 18 months defined stable Graves' hyperthyroidism. The diagnoses drew upon clinical symptoms, serum thyroxine and TRAb, thyroid ultrasound and orbital computed tomography. This entry is derived from a study of T cells in Graves' hyperthyroidism and ophthalmopathy. Findings of the study overall: Most thyroid clonotypes expanded above 0.001 were also detected in blood.

Amplified regions were TCR beta CDR3 sequences from RNA transcripts. A first-round RT-PCR of the TCR CDR3 used the HTBI primer set. One entry per CDR3 protein, called by TCRdb with MiXCR from the multiplex PCR reads. The sample consists of roughly 700,000 distinct CDR3 sequences, roughly 32% of them appearing once. The germline gives CDR1 LNHDA, CDR2 SQIVND (reference sequence). The CDR3 is 14 amino acids. The ends lost 3 bases at V and 7 bases at J; junction bases unmatched: 7. The sequenced sample was blood. The chain carries TRBV19 and TRBJ2-7; 9 bases line up with TRBD2. This TCR was sampled from a woman aged 40 to 49 with Graves' hyperthyroidism. The chain's CDR3 is CASSIGLAGNEQYF. The CDR3 coding sequence is TGTGCCAGTAGTATCGGGCTAGCGGGAAATGAGCAGTACTTC.